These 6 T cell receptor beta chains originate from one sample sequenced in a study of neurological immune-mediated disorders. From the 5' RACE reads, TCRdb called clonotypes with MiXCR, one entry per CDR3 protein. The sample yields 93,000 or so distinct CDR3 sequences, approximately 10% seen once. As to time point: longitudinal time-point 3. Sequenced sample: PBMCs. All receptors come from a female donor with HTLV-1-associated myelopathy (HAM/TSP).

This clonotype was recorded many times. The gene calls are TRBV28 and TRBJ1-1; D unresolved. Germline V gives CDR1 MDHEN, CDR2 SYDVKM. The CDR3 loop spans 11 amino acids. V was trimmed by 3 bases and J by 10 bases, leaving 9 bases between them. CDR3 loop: CASSFGRGAFF. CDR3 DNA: TGTGCCAGCAGTTTTGGACGGGGAGCTTTCTTT.

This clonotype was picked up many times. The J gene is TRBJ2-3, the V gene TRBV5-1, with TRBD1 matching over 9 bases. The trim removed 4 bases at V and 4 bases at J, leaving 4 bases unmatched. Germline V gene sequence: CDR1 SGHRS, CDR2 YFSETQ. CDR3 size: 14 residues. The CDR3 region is CASSGTGGADTQYF. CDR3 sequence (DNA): TGCGCCAGCAGCGGTACAGGGGGCGCAGATACGCAGTATTTT. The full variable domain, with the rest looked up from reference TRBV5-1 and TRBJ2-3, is KAGVTQTPRYLIKTRGQQVTLSCSPISGHRSVSWYQQTPGQGLQFLFEYFSETQRNKGNFPGRFSGRQFSNSRSEMNVSTLELGDSALYLCASSGTGGADTQYFGPGTRLTVL.

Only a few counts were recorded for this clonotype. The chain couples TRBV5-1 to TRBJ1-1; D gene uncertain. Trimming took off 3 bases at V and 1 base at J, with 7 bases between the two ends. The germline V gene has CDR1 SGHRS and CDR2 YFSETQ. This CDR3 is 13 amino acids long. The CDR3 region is CASSYSENTEAFF. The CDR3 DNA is TGCGCCAGCAGCTATTCGGAGAACACTGAAGCTTTCTTT.

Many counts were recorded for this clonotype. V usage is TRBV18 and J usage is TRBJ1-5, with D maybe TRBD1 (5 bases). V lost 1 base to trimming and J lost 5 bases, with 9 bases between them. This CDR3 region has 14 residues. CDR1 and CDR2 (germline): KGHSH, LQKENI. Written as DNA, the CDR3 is TGTGCCAGCTCACCACAGGGAGGGGATCAGCCCCAGCATTTT. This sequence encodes CASSPQGGDQPQHF.

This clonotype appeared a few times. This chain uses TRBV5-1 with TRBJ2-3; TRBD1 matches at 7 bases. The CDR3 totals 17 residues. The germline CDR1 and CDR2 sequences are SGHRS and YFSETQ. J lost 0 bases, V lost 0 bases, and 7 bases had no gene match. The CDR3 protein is CASSLALGGASTDTQYF. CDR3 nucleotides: TGCGCCAGCAGCTTGGCCTTAGGGGGCGCGAGCACAGATACGCAGTATTTT.

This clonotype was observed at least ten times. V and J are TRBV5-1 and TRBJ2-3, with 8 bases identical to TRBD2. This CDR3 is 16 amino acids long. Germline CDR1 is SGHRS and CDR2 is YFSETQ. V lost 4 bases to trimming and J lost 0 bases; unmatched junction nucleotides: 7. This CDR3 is CASSPGLAQSTDTQYF. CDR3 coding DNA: TGCGCCAGCAGCCCTGGACTAGCCCAAAGCACAGATACGCAGTATTTT.